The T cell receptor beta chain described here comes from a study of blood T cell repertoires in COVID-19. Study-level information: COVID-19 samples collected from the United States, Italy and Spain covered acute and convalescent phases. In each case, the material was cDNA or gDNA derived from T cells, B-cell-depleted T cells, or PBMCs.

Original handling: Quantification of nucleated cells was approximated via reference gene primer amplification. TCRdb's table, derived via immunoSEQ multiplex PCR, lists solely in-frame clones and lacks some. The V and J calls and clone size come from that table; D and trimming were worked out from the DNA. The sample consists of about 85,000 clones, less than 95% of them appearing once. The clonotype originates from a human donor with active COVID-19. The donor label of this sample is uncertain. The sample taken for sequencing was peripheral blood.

In DNA form, the CDR3 reads TGCGCCAGCAGCCAAGGTACAGGGAGGGATGAGCAGTTCTTC. Its translation is CASSQGTGRDEQFF. The gene calls are TRBV4-3 and TRBJ2-1; maybe TRBD2 (7 bases). This CDR3 region has 14 residues. The ends were cut back, 1 base at V and 8 bases at J, with 12 bases in the middle. Looked up from germline, CDR1 is LGHNA and CDR2 is YSLEER.